This T cell receptor (beta chain) was observed in a study of long-term antiretroviral therapy in people with HIV. Broader study findings: Diversity remained lower than transplant donor controls, even though it increased after ART. Clones that had undergone expansion before ART prevailed in the repertoire throughout all time points.

Investigators performed immunoSEQ version v3.0 at survey level. The study targeted about 40,000-50,000 T-cell genomes per sample in sequencing. TCRdb's table, derived via immunoSEQ multiplex PCR, lists solely in-frame clones and lacks some. Of tens of thousands of clones listed, over 90% are singletons. This CDR3 is 21 amino acids long. CDR1 SGHVS and CDR2 FNYEAQ come from the germline V gene. With 2 bases removed from V and 7 bases from J, the gap between germline ends came to 30 bases. As to this clone: Antigen unknown.

This rearrangement joins TRBV7-6 to TRBJ1-6; tentatively, D is TRBD1 (5 bases). The starting material was unsorted PBMCs, obtained approximately 6.3 years after starting antiretroviral therapy. The sequence came from a woman aged 40 to 55 with HIV. The CDR3 DNA reads as TGTGCCAGCAGCTTAATGGCCCCGGGGGGAAAGTCTGACACACAAAATTCACCCCTCCACTTT. Its protein product is CASSLMAPGGKSDTQNSPLHF.